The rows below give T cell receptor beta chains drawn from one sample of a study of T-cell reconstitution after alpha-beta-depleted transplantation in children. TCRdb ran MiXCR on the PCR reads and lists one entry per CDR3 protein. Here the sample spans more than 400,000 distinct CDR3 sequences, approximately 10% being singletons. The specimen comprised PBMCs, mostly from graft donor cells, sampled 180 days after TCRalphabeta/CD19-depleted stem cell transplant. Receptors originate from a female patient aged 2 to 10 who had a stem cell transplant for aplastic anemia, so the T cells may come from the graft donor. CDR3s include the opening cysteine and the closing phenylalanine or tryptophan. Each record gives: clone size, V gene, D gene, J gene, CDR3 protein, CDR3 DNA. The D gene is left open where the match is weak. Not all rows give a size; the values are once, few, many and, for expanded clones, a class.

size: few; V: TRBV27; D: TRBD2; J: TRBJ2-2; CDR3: CASSFIAGVTGELFF; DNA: TGTGCCAGCAGTTTTATCGCGGGAGTAACCGGGGAGCTGTTTTTT
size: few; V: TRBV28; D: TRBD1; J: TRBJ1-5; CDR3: CASRDRVRQPQHF; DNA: TGTGCCAGCAGGGACAGGGTTCGGCAGCCCCAGCATTTT
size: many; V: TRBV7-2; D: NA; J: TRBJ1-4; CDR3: CASSLGSGNEKLFF; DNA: TGTGCCAGCAGCTTAGGCTCGGGTAATGAAAAACTGTTTTTT
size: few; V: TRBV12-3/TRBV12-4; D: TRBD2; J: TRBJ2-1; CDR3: CASSTRPGLVSYNEQFF; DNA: TGTGCCAGCAGTACACGGCCCGGACTAGTATCCTACAATGAGCAGTTCTTC
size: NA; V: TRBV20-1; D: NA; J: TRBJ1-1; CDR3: CSARQQANTEAFF; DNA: TGCAGTGCTAGACAACAGGCGAACACTGAAGCTTTCTTT
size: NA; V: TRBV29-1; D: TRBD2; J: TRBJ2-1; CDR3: CSVRDGIPLLAGAYNEQFF; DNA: TGCAGCGTCCGTGACGGGATCCCTCTTCTAGCGGGGGCCTACAATGAGCAGTTCTTC
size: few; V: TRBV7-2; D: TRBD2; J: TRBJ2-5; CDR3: CASSPRGGGKETQYF; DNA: TGTGCCAGCAGCCCACGCGGGGGGGGGAAAGAGACCCAGTACTTC
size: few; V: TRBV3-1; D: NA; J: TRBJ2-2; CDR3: CASSQGPLGNTGELFF; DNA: TGTGCCAGCAGCCAAGGTCCTTTGGGGAACACCGGGGAGCTGTTTTTT
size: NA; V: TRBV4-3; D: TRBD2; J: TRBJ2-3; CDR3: CASSQDFASGRTDTQYF; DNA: TGCGCCAGCAGCCAAGATTTCGCTAGCGGGCGCACAGATACGCAGTATTTT
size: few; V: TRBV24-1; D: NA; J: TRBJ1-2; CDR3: CATSPGYGYTF; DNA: TGTGCCACCTCCCCCGGTTATGGCTACACCTTC
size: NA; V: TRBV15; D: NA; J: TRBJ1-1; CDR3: CATSTSQMNTEAFF; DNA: TGTGCCACCAGCACCTCTCAGATGAACACTGAAGCTTTCTTT
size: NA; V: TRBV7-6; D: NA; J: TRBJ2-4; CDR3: CASSPRLGPKNIQYF; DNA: TGTGCCAGCAGCCCCCGGTTGGGCCCCAAAAACATTCAGTACTTC
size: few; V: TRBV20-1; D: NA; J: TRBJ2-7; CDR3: CSASRQVTYEQYF; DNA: TGCAGTGCCTCCCGGCAGGTCACCTACGAGCAGTACTTC
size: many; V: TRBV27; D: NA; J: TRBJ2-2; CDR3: CASRPNTGELFF; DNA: TGTGCCAGCAGACCGAACACCGGGGAGCTGTTTTTT
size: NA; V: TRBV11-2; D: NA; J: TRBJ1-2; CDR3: CASSSLQANYGYTF; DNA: TGTGCCAGCAGCTCCTTACAGGCTAACTATGGCTACACCTTC
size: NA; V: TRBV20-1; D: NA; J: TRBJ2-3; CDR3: CSARDGTSTDTQYF; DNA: TGCAGTGCTAGAGACGGGACCAGCACAGATACGCAGTATTTT
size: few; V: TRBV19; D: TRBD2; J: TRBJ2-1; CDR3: CASSIGSAGGEQFF; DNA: TGTGCCAGTAGTATCGGTAGTGCGGGAGGTGAGCAGTTCTTC
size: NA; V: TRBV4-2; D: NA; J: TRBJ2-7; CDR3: CASSQGDIYEQYF; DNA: TGTGCCAGCAGCCAAGGGGATATCTACGAGCAGTACTTC
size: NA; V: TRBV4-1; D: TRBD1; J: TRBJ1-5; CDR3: CASSQAVTGGHQPQHF; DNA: TGCGCCAGCAGCCAAGCGGTAACAGGGGGCCATCAGCCCCAGCATTTT
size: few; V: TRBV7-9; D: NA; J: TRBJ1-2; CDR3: CASSLSNSLNYGYTF; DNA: TGTGCCAGCAGCTTATCCAATTCCTTAAACTATGGCTACACCTTC
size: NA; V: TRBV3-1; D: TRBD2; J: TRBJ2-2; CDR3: CASRPAGVGANTGELFF; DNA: TGTGCCAGCAGGCCGGCGGGGGTCGGCGCGAACACCGGGGAGCTGTTTTTT
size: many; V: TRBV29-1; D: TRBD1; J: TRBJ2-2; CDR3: CSVEKTGPNTGELFF; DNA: TGCAGCGTTGAAAAGACAGGGCCGAACACCGGGGAGCTGTTTTTT
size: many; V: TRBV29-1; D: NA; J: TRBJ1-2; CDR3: CSVEDLATYGYTF; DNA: TGCAGCGTTGAAGATTTGGCTACCTATGGCTACACCTTC
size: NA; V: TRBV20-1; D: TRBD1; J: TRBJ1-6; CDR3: CSAVDRAWGLYNSPLHF; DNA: TGCAGTGCCGTTGACAGGGCTTGGGGCCTCTATAATTCACCCCTCCACTTT
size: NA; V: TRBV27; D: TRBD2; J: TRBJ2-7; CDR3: CASSLLPTSGRHHEQYF; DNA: TGTGCCAGCAGTTTACTCCCCACTAGCGGGAGGCATCACGAGCAGTACTTC
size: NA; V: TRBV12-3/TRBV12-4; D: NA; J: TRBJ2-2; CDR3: CASSAGVGNTGELFF; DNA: TGTGCCAGCAGCGCCGGGGTGGGGAACACCGGGGAGCTGTTTTTT
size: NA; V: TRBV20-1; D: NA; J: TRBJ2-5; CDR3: CSASRLALLETQYF; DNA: TGCAGTGCTAGCCGGCTAGCCCTGCTTGAGACCCAGTACTTC
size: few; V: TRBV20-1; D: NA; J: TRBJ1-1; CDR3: CSPSEDTEAFF; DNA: TGCAGCCCTTCAGAGGACACTGAAGCTTTCTTT
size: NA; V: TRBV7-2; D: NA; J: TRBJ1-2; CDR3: CASSFGGRSRGYTF; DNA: TGTGCCAGCAGCTTTGGAGGACGGAGTCGGGGCTACACCTTC
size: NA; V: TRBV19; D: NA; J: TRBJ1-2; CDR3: CASSTNGRSYGYTF; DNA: TGTGCCAGTAGTACGAACGGGAGGAGCTATGGCTACACCTTC
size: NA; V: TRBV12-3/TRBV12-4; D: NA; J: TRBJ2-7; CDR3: CASSVRHRPYEQYF; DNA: TGTGCCAGCAGCGTCCGGCACAGACCCTACGAGCAGTACTTC
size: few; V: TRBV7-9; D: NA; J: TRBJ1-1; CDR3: CASSLAGEAEAFF; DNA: TGTGCCAGCAGCTTAGCGGGAGAAGCTGAAGCTTTCTTT
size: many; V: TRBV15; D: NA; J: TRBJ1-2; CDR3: CATSRDSWTDLRYGYTF; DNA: TGTGCCACCAGCAGAGATAGCTGGACAGACCTTCGGTATGGCTACACCTTC
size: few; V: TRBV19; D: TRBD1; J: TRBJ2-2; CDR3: CASSILTGSAGELFF; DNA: TGTGCCAGTAGTATCCTGACAGGGTCCGCCGGGGAGCTGTTTTTT
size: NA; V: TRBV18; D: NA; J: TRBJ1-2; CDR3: CASSPPGLIHTNYGYTF; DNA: TGTGCCAGCTCACCACCGGGTCTTATCCATACTAACTATGGCTACACCTTC
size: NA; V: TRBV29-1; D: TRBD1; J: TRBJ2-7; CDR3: CSVAGTGGYEQYF; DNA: TGCAGCGTTGCGGGGACAGGGGGCTACGAGCAGTACTTC
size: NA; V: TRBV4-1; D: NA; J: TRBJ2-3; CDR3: CASSQDEGRRADTQYF; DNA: TGCGCCAGCAGCCAAGACGAAGGACGGAGGGCAGATACGCAGTATTTT
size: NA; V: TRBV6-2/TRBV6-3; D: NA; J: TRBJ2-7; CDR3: CASSHRFWSTFYEQYF; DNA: TGTGCCAGCAGTCACCGTTTTTGGAGTACCTTCTACGAGCAGTACTTC